This T cell receptor beta chain was sequenced in a study of blood T cell repertoires in COVID-19. Background on the study: The cDNA or gDNA used as material had been derived from T cells, B-cell-depleted T cells, or PBMCs.

J lost 3 bases, V lost 3 bases, and 10 bases had no gene match. Germline values: CDR1 LGHDT, CDR2 YNNKEL (reference sequence). The CDR3 runs 18 residues. Measured with immunoSEQ multiplex PCR; TCRdb has only the in-frame clones, and not every one. The sample lists 15,000 to 20,000 clones; approximately 91% were seen once. The chain uses TRBV3-1 (or the pseudogene TRBV3-2) and TRBJ2-5, with TRBD2 matching 13 bases. Specimen: peripheral blood. This clonotype was obtained from a man aged 35 to 55 with active COVID-19. CDR3 sequence: CASSHPTGLAGRKETQYF. Here the CDR3 DNA reads TGTGCCAGCAGCCACCCGACGGGACTAGCGGGGCGAAAAGAGACCCAGTACTTC.